This T cell receptor beta chain was obtained from a study of cytomegalovirus exposure and HLA in healthy donors. Overall study findings and caveats: A few chains tied to CMV proved CMV antigen-specific in vitro.

Concerning this clone: Its antigen remains unknown.

The PCR was carried out with 60 Vbeta primers and 13 Jbeta primers. Assay used: immunoSEQ multiplex PCR; TCRdb lists only in-frame clones, some missing. The repertoire has approximately 180,000 clones, around four fifths of them found once; the top ten carry roughly 5%. The CDR3 has 16 residues. Per the germline V gene, CDR1 is SNHLY and CDR2 is FYNNEI. The V gene end was trimmed by 1 base and the J gene end by 4 bases; junction bases not matched to a gene: 3. The specimen sequenced was PBMCs. The chain carries TRBV2 and TRBJ2-3; 12 nucleotides agree with TRBD2. The receptor's source is a girl aged 5 to 17 in good health and CMV-seropositive. For the CDR3, the DNA is TGTGCCAGCAGTGAAGAACTAGCGGGGGGCCCAGATACGCAGTATTTT. Translating gives CASSEELAGGPDTQYF. Filled out from reference TRBV2 and TRBJ2-3, the complete variable domain reads EPEVTQTPSHQVTQMGQEVILRCVPISNHLYFYWYRQILGQKVEFLVSFYNNEISEKSEIFDDQFSVERPDGSNFTLKIRSTKLEDSAMYFCASSEELAGGPDTQYFGPGTRLTVL.